In this sample, the clone carrying this T cell receptor beta chain turned up once. Germline V lookup: CDR1 MDHEN, CDR2 SYDVKM. V dropped 2 bases and J dropped 7 bases, with 8 bases sitting between them. CDR3 length: 12 residues. The source of the sample is a study of cytomegalovirus exposure and HLA in healthy donors. Use of 60 Vbeta and 13 Jbeta primers characterized the PCR. Some clones are missing from TCRdb's copy, which holds only in-frame ones; the method was immunoSEQ multiplex PCR. Of approximately 200,000 clones listed, 65% to 75% are singletons. The sample comprised PBMCs. The sequence was obtained from a man aged 25-40 years in good health and CMV-seropositive. The chain has TRBV28 and TRBJ1-2; the D gene is possibly TRBD1 (5 bases). The CDR3 DNA sequence: TGTGCCAGCAGTTTAAGGGGTCCTGGCTACACCTTC. Translation gives CASSLRGPGYTF.